This paragraph covers one T cell receptor (beta chain) sequence. It lacks a known antigen. Per-base qualities were not stored, and no clone one base away is much larger. This entry belongs to a study of blood T cell repertoires in COVID-19 (dated by TCRdb to about 2020). With respect to the entire study: Collaborator samples came from the United States, Italy and Spain and covered acute and convalescent phases of COVID-19. The prospective study material was composed of cDNA or gDNA derived from T cells, B-cell-depleted T cells, or PBMCs. Deeply sampled blood TCRbeta repertoires from subjects exposed to, actively infected with, or recovered from COVID-19 were included in the dataset. The repertoires were released in a freely available public database intended as a resource for research on the immune response to SARS-CoV-2. Samples came from the ongoing ImmuneRACE study (first 160 participants) plus 1,254 subjects from 6 global collaborators. Sample metadata almost always included a de-identified subject ID, COVID-19 status, age in years and sex. Where HLA class I and class II types were available, the types were taken from metadata supplied by the sample provider, not from assay-based typing.

Here V drops 3 bases and J drops 4 bases, and the junction holds 7 bases not matched to any gene. Based on the germline V gene (reference sequence), the CDR1 and CDR2 sequences are SGHNT and YYREEE. The CDR3 has 17 amino acids, counting the end cysteine and phenylalanine. Of the read, only the CDR3 DNA is kept; its 51 bases are in frame from base 1. Whole blood was collected in K2EDTA tubes by collaborating institutions according to the institutions' own protocols. For TCRbeta analysis, collaborators shipped samples in one of three forms: frozen whole blood, isolated PBMCs, or DNA extracted from either of those sample types. Study-level results and caveats: The quantity of clinical and demographic metadata differed by source and by participant and was supplied without curation.

The immunoSEQ Assay, a bias-controlled multiplex PCR, was used to amplify TCRbeta CDR3 regions from genomic DNA. The paper's processing steps were these. The number of nucleated cells in each sample was estimated by amplification of reference gene primers within the assay. To quantify the absolute abundance of each unique TCRbeta CDR3 rearrangement, sequence reads were collapsed and filtered. Productive Simpson clonality was computed per sample as the square root of Simpson's diversity index over productive rearrangements. TCRdb provides this immuneACCESS table in a form limited to in-frame rearrangements. Some clones are lacking; in checked studies, under half of them reflect an unresolved V gene, and why the rest are absent is not known. The DNA was the basis for D and trimming; V, J and clone size are from that table. The sample data list roughly 13,000 clones, and 73% of these were observed just once. The ten largest account for 9% to 10% of the sample.

The specimen was peripheral blood. The sequence links TRBV5-4 to TRBJ2-3, and 14 junctional nucleotides match TRBD2. The receptor was isolated from a man between 65 and 85 years old with acute or convalescent COVID-19. The nucleotide sequence reads TGTGCCAGCAGCTCCAGACTAGCGGGGGGGCCCCCAGATACGCAGTATTTT. This gives the protein CASSSRLAGGPPDTQYF. The full variable domain, with segments outside the CDR3 supplied by the reference TRBV5-4 and TRBJ2-3 proteins, appears as ETGVTQSPTHLIKTRGQQVTLRCSSQSGHNTVSWYQQALGQGPQFIFQYYREEENGRGNFPPRFSGLQFPNYSSELNVNALELDDSALYLCASSSRLAGGPPDTQYFGPGTRLTVL.